The clone carrying this T cell receptor (beta chain) has ten or more counts. The sample originates from a study of neurological immune-mediated disorders. Germline V gene lookup returns CDR1 SGDLS and CDR2 YYNGEE. V was shortened by 3 bases and J by 6 bases, with 15 bases between the two germline ends. The CDR3 is 14 amino acids. Documented time point: longitudinal time-point 3. MiXCR, run by TCRdb on the 5' RACE reads, gives a single entry per CDR3 protein. Among roughly 53,000 distinct CDR3 sequences listed, roughly 8.3% were seen once. The source material was PBMCs. J is TRBJ1-1 and V is TRBV9; D unresolved. The receptor was derived from a middle-aged woman in good health. This chain's CDR3 is CASSASNRGAEAFF. CDR3 bases: TGTGCCAGCAGCGCCTCAAACCGAGGCGCTGAAGCTTTCTTT.